These T cell receptor beta chains were read from a single sample in a study of T-cell reconstitution after alpha-beta-depleted transplantation in children. TCRdb independently ran MiXCR on the PCR reads; one entry per CDR3 protein. The data contain some 460,000 distinct CDR3 sequences, roughly 17% of them singletons. The sample consisted of PBMCs, mostly from graft donor cells, taken 360 days after TCRalphabeta/CD19-depleted stem cell transplant. The receptors were gathered from a boy in the first two years of life who had a stem cell transplant for Wiskott-Aldrich syndrome, so the T cells may come from the graft donor. Each CDR3 is given without its conserved first and last residue.

>TRBV24-1
ATSETGQGTHEQY
>TRBV18
ASSQRGDTEAF
>TRBV13
ASSRTSGEQY
>TRBV7-2
ASSLDGPGYT
>TRBV7-9
ASSFSGVSETQY
>TRBV10-3
AISALAGGKFSRGETQY
>TRBV14
ASSHLPGQGYNEQF
>TRBV6-1
ASSTPQFGELF
>TRBV12-3/TRBV12-4
ASRRRSETQY
>TRBV20-1
SAPTSGRKGSYNEQF
>TRBV11-2
ASILLGPWTGGTYEQY
>TRBV12-3/TRBV12-4
ASSSRGRKSNQPQH
>TRBV5-1
ASSGLAGNPTDTQY
>TRBV7-2
ASSLGWGSGPQY
>TRBV20-1
SARVRKETQY
>TRBV24-1
ATSDPPGQGEDTQY
>TRBV29-1
SVEVGRSYEQY
>TRBV29-1
SVGAPTGELF
>TRBV5-1
ASSAFGGALRSGANVLT
>TRBV3-1
ASSLEGGYGYT
>TRBV20-1
SARDLQTHTEAF
>TRBV11-2
ASSLEPSGRPSIYNEQF
>TRBV5-1
ASSLAWAQETQY
>TRBV12-5
ASGLDPVLAGVPNTDTQY
>TRBV6-1
ASSEARWRLEGTQY
>TRBV29-1
SVEGETQY
>TRBV29-1
SVEDRRGLARSEQF